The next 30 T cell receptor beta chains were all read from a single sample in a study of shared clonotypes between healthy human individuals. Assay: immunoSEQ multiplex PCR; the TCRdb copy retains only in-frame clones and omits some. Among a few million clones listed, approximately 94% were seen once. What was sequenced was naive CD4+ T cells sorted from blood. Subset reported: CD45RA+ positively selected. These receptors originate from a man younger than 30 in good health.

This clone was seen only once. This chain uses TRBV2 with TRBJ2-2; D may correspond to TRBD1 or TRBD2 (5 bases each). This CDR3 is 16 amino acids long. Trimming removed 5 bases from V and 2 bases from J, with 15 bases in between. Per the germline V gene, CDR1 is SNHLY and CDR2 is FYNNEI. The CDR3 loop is CASSRDRDQNTGELFF. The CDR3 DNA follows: TGTGCCAGCAGTCGCGACCGGGACCAAAACACCGGGGAGCTGTTTTTT.

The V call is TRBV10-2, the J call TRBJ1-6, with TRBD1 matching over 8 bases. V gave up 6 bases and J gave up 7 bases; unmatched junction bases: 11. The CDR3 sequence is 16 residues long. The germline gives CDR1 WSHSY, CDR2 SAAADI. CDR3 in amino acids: CASRQNRQGINSPLHF. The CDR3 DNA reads TGCGCCAGCAGACAGAATAGACAGGGGATAAATTCACCCCTCCACTTT.

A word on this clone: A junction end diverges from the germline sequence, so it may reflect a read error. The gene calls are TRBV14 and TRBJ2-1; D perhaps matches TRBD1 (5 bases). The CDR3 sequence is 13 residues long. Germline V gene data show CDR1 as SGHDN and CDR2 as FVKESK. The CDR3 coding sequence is TGTGCCAGCAGCCAAGTCAGGGTTTCGGAGCGGTTCTTC. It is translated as CASSQVRVSERFF.

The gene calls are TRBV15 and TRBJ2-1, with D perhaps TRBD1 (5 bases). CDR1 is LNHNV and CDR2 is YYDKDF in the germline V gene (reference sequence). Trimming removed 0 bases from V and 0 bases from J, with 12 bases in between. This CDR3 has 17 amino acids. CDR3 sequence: CATSRDSGWGSYNEQFF. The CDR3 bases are TGTGCCACCAGCAGAGATTCAGGGTGGGGCTCCTACAATGAGCAGTTCTTC.

The chain's CDR3 is CASGRRIRSSPNYGYTF. Here the CDR3 DNA reads TGTGCCAGCGGCAGGAGAATTAGGAGTTCCCCTAACTATGGCTACACCTTC. V is TRBV7-3 and J is TRBJ1-2; D call uncertain. The ends were cut back, 8 bases at V and 0 bases at J, with 22 bases in the middle. In germline, CDR1 is SGHTA, CDR2 FQGTGA. The CDR3 has 17 amino acids.

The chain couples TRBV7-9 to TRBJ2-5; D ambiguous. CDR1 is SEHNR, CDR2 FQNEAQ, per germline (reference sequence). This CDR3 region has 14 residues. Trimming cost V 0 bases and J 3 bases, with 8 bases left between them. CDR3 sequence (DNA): TGTGCCAGCAGCTTAGCCGGAGTTAAAGAGACCCAGTACTTC. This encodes CASSLAGVKETQYF.

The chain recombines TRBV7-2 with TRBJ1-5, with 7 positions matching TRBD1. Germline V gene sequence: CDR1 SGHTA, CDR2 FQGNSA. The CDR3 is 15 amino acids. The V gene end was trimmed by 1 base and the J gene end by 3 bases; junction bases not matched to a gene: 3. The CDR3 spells CASSLEDRANQPQHF. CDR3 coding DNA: TGTGCCAGCAGCTTAGAAGACAGGGCCAATCAGCCCCAGCATTTT.

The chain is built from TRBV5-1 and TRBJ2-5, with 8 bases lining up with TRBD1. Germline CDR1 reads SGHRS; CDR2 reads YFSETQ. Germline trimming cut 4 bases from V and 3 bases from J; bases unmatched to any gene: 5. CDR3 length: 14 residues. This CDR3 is CASSHPGQEETQYF. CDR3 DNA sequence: TGCGCCAGCAGCCACCCGGGACAGGAAGAGACCCAGTACTTC.

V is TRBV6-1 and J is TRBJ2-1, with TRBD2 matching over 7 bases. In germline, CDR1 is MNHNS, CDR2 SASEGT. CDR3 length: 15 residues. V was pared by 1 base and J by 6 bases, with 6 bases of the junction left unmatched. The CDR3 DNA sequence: TGTGCCAGCAGTGAAGTAGGACTAGGCGGCAATGAGCAGTTCTTC. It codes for CASSEVGLGGNEQFF.

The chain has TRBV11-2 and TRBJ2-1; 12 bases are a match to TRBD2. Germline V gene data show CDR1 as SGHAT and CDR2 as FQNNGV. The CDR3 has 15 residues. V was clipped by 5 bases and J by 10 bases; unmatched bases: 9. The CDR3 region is CASSRETSGGGEQFF. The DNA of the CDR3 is TGTGCCAGCAGCCGTGAGACTAGCGGGGGTGGGGAGCAGTTCTTC.

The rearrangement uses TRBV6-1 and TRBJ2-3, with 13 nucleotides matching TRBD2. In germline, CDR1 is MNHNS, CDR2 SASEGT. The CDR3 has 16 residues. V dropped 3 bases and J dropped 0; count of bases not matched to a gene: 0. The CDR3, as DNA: TGTGCCAGCAGTGAGACTAGCGGGAGGAGCACAGATACGCAGTATTTT. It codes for CASSETSGRSTDTQYF.

The CDR3 loop reads CAISTGTSSFYNNEQFF. The CDR3 bases are TGTGCCATCAGTACCGGGACTAGCAGCTTTTACAACAATGAGCAGTTCTTC. This chain uses TRBV10-3 with TRBJ2-1; TRBD2 matches 9 bases. Germline V gene lookup returns CDR1 ENHRY and CDR2 SYGVKD. The CDR3 has 17 amino acids. Trimming at V came to 5 bases and at J to 5 bases, leaving 13 bases not matched to a gene.

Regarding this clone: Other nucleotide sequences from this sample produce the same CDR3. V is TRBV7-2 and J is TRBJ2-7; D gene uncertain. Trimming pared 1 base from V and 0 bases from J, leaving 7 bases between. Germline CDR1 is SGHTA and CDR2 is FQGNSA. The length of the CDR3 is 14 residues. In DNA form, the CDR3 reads TGTGCCAGCAGCTTAGGGGTAGGCTCCTACGAGCAGTACTTC. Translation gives CASSLGVGSYEQYF.

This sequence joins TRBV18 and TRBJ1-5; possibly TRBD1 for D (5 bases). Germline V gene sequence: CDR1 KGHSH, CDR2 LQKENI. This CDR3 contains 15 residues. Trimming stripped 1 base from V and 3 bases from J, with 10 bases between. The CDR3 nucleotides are TGTGCCAGCTCACCACGGGAGGGGATCAATCAGCCCCAGCATTTT. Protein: CASSPREGINQPQHF.

CDR3 sequence (DNA): TGTGCCAGCAGCCAAAGACAGGGGTGGAACACTGAAGCTTTCTTT. It codes for CASSQRQGWNTEAFF. The gene calls are TRBV28 and TRBJ1-1, with 8 bases aligning to TRBD1. This CDR3 has 15 residues. The V gene's germline CDR1 is MDHEN and CDR2 SYDVKM. Trimming removed 6 bases from V and 1 base from J; junction bases left unmatched: 7.

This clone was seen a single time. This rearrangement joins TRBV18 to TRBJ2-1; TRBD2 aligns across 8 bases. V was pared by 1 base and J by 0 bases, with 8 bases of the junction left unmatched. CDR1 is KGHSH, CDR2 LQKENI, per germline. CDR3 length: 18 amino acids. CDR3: CASSPLSSGRSSYNEQFF. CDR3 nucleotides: TGTGCCAGCTCACCACTATCCAGCGGGAGAAGCTCCTACAATGAGCAGTTCTTC.

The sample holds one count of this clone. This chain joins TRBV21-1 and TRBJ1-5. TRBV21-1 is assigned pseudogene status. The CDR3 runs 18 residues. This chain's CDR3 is CASSTRVITGSRNQPQHF. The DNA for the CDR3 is TGTGCCAGCAGCACGAGAGTCATAACGGGGAGTCGGAACCAGCCCCAGCATTTT.

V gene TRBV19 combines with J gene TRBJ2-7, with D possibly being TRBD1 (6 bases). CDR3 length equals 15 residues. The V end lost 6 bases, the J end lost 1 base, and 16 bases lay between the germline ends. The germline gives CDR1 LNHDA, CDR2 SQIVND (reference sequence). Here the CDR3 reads CASSRGRGGSYEQYF. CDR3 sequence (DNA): TGTGCCAGTAGCAGAGGCAGGGGTGGGTCCTACGAGCAGTACTTC.

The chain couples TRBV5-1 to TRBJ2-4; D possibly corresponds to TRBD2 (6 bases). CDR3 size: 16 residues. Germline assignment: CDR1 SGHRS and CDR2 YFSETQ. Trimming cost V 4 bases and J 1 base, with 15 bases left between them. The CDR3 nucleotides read TGCGCCAGCAGCGATCCGGGACTGGAGGCCAAAAACATTCAGTACTTC. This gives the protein CASSDPGLEAKNIQYF.

The CDR3 here is CASTRQPYEQYF. The CDR3 bases are TGTGCCAGCACGCGACAACCCTACGAGCAGTACTTC. The J gene is TRBJ2-7, the V gene TRBV6-4; D is unresolved. The V gene lost 7 bases and the J gene lost 2 bases, with 9 bases spanning the gap. The CDR3 has 12 amino acids. Germline lookup yields CDR1 MRHNA and CDR2 SNTAGT.

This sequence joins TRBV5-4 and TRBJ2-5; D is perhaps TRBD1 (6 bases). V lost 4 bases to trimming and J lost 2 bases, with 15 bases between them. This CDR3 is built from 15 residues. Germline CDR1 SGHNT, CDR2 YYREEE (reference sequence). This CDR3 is CASSPVGDIQETQYF. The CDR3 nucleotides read TGTGCCAGCAGCCCCGTTGGGGACATACAAGAGACCCAGTACTTC.

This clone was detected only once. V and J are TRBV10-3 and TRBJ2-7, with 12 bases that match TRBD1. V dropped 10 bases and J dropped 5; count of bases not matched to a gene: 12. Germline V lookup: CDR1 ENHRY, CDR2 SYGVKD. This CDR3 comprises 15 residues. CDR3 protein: CATLQGQGARDEQYF. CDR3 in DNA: TGTGCCACTTTACAGGGACAGGGGGCGCGTGACGAGCAGTACTTC.

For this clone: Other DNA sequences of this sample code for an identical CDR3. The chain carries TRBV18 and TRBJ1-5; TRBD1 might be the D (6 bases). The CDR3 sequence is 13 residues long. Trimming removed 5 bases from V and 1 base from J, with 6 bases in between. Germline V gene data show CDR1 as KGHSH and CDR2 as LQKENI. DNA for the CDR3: TGTGCCAGCTCAACAGGGAGCAATCAGCCCCAGCATTTT. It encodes CASSTGSNQPQHF.

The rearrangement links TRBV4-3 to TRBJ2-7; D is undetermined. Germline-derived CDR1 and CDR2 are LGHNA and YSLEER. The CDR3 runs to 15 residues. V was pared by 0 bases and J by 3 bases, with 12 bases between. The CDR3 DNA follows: TGCGCCAGCAGCCAAGAACAACAGAGCTTCTACGAGCAGTACTTC. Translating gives CASSQEQQSFYEQYF.

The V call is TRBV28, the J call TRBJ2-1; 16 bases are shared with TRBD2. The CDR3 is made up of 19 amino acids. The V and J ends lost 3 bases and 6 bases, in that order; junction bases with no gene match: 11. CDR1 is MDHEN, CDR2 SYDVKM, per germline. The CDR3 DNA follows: TGTGCCAGCAGTTTTCCCCCCGGGACTAGCGGGGGGGTGGGCAATGAGCAGTTCTTC. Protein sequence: CASSFPPGTSGGVGNEQFF.

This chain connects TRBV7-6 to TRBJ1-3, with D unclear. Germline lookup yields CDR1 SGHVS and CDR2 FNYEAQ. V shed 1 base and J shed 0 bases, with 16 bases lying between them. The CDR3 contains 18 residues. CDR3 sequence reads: CASSLVKQKTSSGNTIYF. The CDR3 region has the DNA TGTGCCAGCAGCTTAGTGAAACAGAAAACAAGCTCTGGAAACACCATATATTTT.

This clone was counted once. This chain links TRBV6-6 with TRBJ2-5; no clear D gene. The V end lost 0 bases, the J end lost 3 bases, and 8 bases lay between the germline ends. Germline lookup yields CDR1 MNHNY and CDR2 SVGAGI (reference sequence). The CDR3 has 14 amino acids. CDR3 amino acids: CASSYSWIEETQYF. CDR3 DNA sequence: TGTGCCAGCAGTTACTCGTGGATAGAAGAGACCCAGTACTTC.

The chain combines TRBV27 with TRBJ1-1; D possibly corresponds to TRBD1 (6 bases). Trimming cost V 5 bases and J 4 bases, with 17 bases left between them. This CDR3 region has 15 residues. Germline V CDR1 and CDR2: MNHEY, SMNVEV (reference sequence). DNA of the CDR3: TGTGCCAGCAGTATTACAGGGCTTCGGCTCACTGAAGCTTTCTTT. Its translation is CASSITGLRLTEAFF.

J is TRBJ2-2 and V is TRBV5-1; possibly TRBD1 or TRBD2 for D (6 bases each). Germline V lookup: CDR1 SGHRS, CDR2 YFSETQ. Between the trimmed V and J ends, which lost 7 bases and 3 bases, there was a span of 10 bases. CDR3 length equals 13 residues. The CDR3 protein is CASVEGDTGELFF. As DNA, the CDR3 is TGCGCCAGCGTGGAGGGGGACACCGGGGAGCTGTTTTTT.

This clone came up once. As DNA, the CDR3 is TGCAGCGTTGGAGCCTATGGACCCCACAATGAGCAGTTCTTC. Its translation is CSVGAYGPHNEQFF. J is TRBJ2-1 and V is TRBV29-1; D is ambiguous. The germline gives CDR1 SQVTM, CDR2 ANQGSEA. CDR3 length equals 14 residues. V was pared by 4 bases and J by 5 bases, with 15 bases between.